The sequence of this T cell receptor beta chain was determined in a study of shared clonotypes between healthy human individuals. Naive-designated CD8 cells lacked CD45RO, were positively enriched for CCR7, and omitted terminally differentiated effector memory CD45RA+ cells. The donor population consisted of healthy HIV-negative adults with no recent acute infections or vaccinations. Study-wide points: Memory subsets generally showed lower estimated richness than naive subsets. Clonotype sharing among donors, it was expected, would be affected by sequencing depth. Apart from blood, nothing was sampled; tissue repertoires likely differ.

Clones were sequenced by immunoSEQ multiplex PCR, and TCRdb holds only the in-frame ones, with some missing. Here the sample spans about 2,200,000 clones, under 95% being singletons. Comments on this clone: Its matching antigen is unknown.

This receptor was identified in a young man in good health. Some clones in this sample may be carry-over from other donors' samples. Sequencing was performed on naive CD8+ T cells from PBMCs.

The CDR3 here is CASSVDDPGLAYNEQFF. Here the CDR3 DNA reads TGTGCCAGCAGCGTAGACGACCCGGGACTAGCATACAATGAGCAGTTCTTC. The chain employs TRBV9 and TRBJ2-1; 9 bases are shared with TRBD2. The length of the CDR3 is 17 residues. J gave up 4 bases and V 0 bases, and 8 bases lay outside the gene matches. CDR1 SGDLS and CDR2 YYNGEE come from the germline V gene.